A selection of T cell receptor beta chains follows, all from one sample in a study of blood T cell repertoires in COVID-19. Method: immunoSEQ multiplex PCR; TCRdb's copy keeps in-frame clones and lacks some. Among a few hundred thousand clones listed, around 89% were seen once. What was sequenced was peripheral blood. The receptors were sampled from a woman aged 60-70 years with COVID-19, enrolled during active disease. Each CDR3 is given with its conserved first and last residue. D genes are given only for firm matches. Expanded clones are given a class, and other clones once, few, many or no size at all.

>TRBV5-4|TRBD1|15|.|TRBJ1-2
TGTGCCAGCAGCTTGGCGGGACAGGGGGCGCGAGGCTACACCTTC
CASSLAGQGARGYTF
>TRBV6-2/TRBV6-3|.|14|.|TRBJ1-1
TGTGCCAGCAGTTACCAGGGAGGGACCACTGAAGCTTTCTTT
CASSYQGGTTEAFF
>TRBV7-2|.|17|.|TRBJ1-2
TGTGCCAGCAGCTTAGGAGGTCTCAGTGGAATTAACTATGGCTACACCTTC
CASSLGGLSGINYGYTF
>TRBV7-3|.|15|.|TRBJ2-1
TGTGCCAGCAGCGCCACCGGGACACCGTACAATGAGCAGTTCTTC
CASSATGTPYNEQFF
>TRBV3-1/TRBV3-2|TRBD1|16|.|TRBJ2-1
TGTGCCAGCAGCCAACGCGGGACAGGGTTTTACAATGAGCAGTTCTTC
CASSQRGTGFYNEQFF
>TRBV6-5|TRBD1|14|once|TRBJ1-2
TGTGCCAGCAACCCGGACAGGAACAACTATGGCTACACCTTC
CASNPDRNNYGYTF
>TRBV28|.|16|.|TRBJ1-1
TGTGCCAGCAGCCCCCTCGTCGGGCCCGGGGTAGGTGAAGCTTTCTTT
CASSPLVGPGVGEAFF
>TRBV19|.|15|.|TRBJ1-2
TGTGCCAGTAGTGCCCGGGGGAGGGCTAACTATGGCTACACCTTC
CASSARGRANYGYTF
>TRBV27|TRBD1|12|.|TRBJ1-2
TGTGCCAGCAGTTCGACAGGGGACGGCTACACCTTC
CASSSTGDGYTF
>TRBV7-3|.|15|.|TRBJ2-1
TGTGCCAGCAGCTTAACGGGTCAGGGGGGCAATGAGCAGTTCTTC
CASSLTGQGGNEQFF
>TRBV12-3/TRBV12-4|.|13|.|TRBJ1-1
TGTGCCAGCAGCTGGGCCTCAAACACTGAAGCTTTCTTT
CASSWASNTEAFF
>TRBV4-2|.|15|.|TRBJ1-4
TGTGCCAGCAGCCAAGATTCCGGGACTAATGAAAAACTGTTTTTT
CASSQDSGTNEKLFF
>TRBV19|.|16|.|TRBJ1-4
TGTGCCAGTAGTATCGGACTGGGGATCCTAAATGAAAAACTGTTTTTT
CASSIGLGILNEKLFF
>TRBV18|.|12|.|TRBJ2-1
TGTGCCAGCTCACCAAGGCGCGGTGAGCAGTTCTTC
CASSPRRGEQFF
>TRBV2|TRBD1|15|.|TRBJ1-2
TGTGCCAGCAGTGAAGGGCAGGGGGTTAACTATGGCTACACCTTC
CASSEGQGVNYGYTF
>TRBV5-6|.|13|once|TRBJ1-1
TGTGCCAGCAGCTTGGGCGCCAACACTGAAGCTTTCTTT
CASSLGANTEAFF
>TRBV7-2|TRBD1|14|.|TRBJ1-2
TGTGCCAGCAGCTTAGTCCTGAACAGGGGGCCCAACACCTTC
CASSLVLNRGPNTF
>TRBV4-1|.|14|.|TRBJ1-2
TGCGCCAGCAGCCAAGATGAGGCGGTCTATGGCTACACCTTC
CASSQDEAVYGYTF
>TRBV5-1|.|14|.|TRBJ2-6
TGCGCCAGCAGCGATAGCTCTGGGGCCAACGTCCTGACTTTC
CASSDSSGANVLTF
>TRBV6-2/TRBV6-3|.|17|.|TRBJ2-3
TGTGCCAGCAGTTACCCCGCCATGGGCAGCTCCACGGATACGCAGTATTTT
CASSYPAMGSSTDTQYF
>TRBV20-1|.|14|.|TRBJ1-1
TGCAGTGCTAGTGCCCCGGGGGGGGGCACTGAAGCTTTCTTT
CSASAPGGGTEAFF
>TRBV5-1|.|14|.|TRBJ2-3
TGCGCCAGCAGCTTGGACAGGGTCCCAGATACGCAGTATTTT
CASSLDRVPDTQYF
>TRBV29-1|.|13|.|TRBJ2-2
TGCAGCGTTGATGTCGGGGGAACCGGGGAGCTGTTTTTT
CSVDVGGTGELFF
>TRBV9|.|14|.|TRBJ2-2
TGTGCCAGCAGCGGAGACACCTTCACCGGGGAGCTGTTTTTT
CASSGDTFTGELFF
>TRBV4-2|TRBD2|15|.|TRBJ2-2
TGTGCCAGCAGCTTCGGGACTAGCGGCGGCGGGGAGCTGTTTTTT
CASSFGTSGGGELFF
>TRBV4-3|.|15|.|TRBJ1-6
TGCGCCAGCAGCCAAGATTACAGAACAAATTCACCCCTCCACTTT
CASSQDYRTNSPLHF
>TRBV2|TRBD1|15|.|TRBJ2-7
TGTGCCAGCACCCAAACTCGACAGGGGTGGTACGAGCAGTACTTC
CASTQTRQGWYEQYF
>TRBV3-1/TRBV3-2|.|15|.|TRBJ1-5
TGTGCCAGCAGCCAGGCTACAGGGTCGGGGCAGCCCCAGCATTTT
CASSQATGSGQPQHF
>TRBV5-1|.|14|.|TRBJ1-1
TGCGCCAGCAGCTTGGGGCAGGGCCAGGGTGAAGCTTTCTTT
CASSLGQGQGEAFF
>TRBV29-1|.|13|.|TRBJ1-5
TGCAGCGTTGAATTGGCTAGCAATCAGCCCCAGCATTTT
CSVELASNQPQHF
>TRBV6-2/TRBV6-3|.|14|.|TRBJ2-5
TGTGCCAGCAGTCACGCCCCGCTCAGAGAGACCCAGTACTTC
CASSHAPLRETQYF
>TRBV7-9|.|12|.|TRBJ1-4
TGTGCCAGCAGCTTTAATAATGAAAAACTGTTTTTT
CASSFNNEKLFF
>TRBV2|TRBD2|13|.|TRBJ2-1
TGTGCCAGCATTCTAGCGGGGGTGCGGGAGCAGTTCTTC
CASILAGVREQFF
>TRBV7-9|TRBD1|14|.|TRBJ2-1
TGTGCCAGCCCTCGGGGGACAGGGGTAGGGGAGCAGTTCTTC
CASPRGTGVGEQFF
>TRBV11-2|.|18|.|TRBJ2-7
TGTGCCAGCAGCTTAGATCTAATGACAGGCCTACGGTCCTACGAGCAGTACTTC
CASSLDLMTGLRSYEQYF
>TRBV5-5|TRBD2|20|.|TRBJ2-4
TGTGCCAGCAGCTCCCCCCGGACTAGCGGGGGACTTATAGCCAAAAACATTCAGTACTTC
CASSSPRTSGGLIAKNIQYF
>TRBV18|.|14|.|TRBJ2-3
TGTGCCAGCTCCCCCCCGGGAAGCACAGATACGCAGTATTTT
CASSPPGSTDTQYF
>TRBV5-1|TRBD1|14|.|TRBJ1-2
TGCGCCAGCAGCCTAGGACAGGGAGGCTATGGCTACACCTTC
CASSLGQGGYGYTF
>TRBV4-2|.|15|.|TRBJ2-3
TGTGCCAGCAGCCAATTTACCGAACAGGCAGATACGCAGTATTTT
CASSQFTEQADTQYF
>TRBV6-5|.|13|.|TRBJ1-3
TGTGCCAGCCACCGCACTATAGGAAACACCATATATTTT
CASHRTIGNTIYF
>TRBV27|.|13|.|TRBJ1-5
TGTGCCAGCAGTTTATTAGTGAATCAGCCCCAGCATTTT
CASSLLVNQPQHF
>TRBV18|TRBD1|16|.|TRBJ1-3
TGTGCCAGCTCACCACTTACGGGACAGGGGGCCAACACCATATATTTT
CASSPLTGQGANTIYF